The clone carrying this T cell receptor beta chain was observed a handful of times. This sample is drawn from a study of T cells after yellow fever vaccination. A single record per CDR3 protein comes from TCRdb applying MiXCR to the 5' RACE reads. The sample includes around 67,000 distinct CDR3 sequences, more than 5.5% seen only once; the top ten take roughly 35%. CDR1 is MNHEY, CDR2 SMNVEV, per germline (reference sequence). V was trimmed by 6 bases and J by 4 bases, leaving 17 bases between them. This CDR3 is built from 15 residues. The sequenced sample was CD8+ T cells sorted from PBMCs, obtained 5 to 6 days after the first yellow fever vaccination. V usage is TRBV27 and J usage is TRBJ2-3, with D possibly called TRBD1 or TRBD2 (6 bases each). The TCR originated in a man between 18 and 35 years old who received the YFV17D yellow fever vaccine. This CDR3 is CASRNLGGWADTQYF. CDR3 DNA sequence: TGTGCCAGCAGGAACCTAGGGGGGTGGGCAGATACGCAGTATTTT.